One and the same sample provided the 20 T cell receptor beta chains below, sequenced in a study of technical replicates of blood from a few donors. The assay was immunoSEQ multiplex PCR, and TCRdb's table has in-frame clones only and misses some. The sample consists of tens of thousands of clones, 85% to 95% of them appearing once. Sequencing was done on a sample of T cells isolated from PBMCs. The origin of the receptors is a human donor in good health.

This clone was seen only once. The V gene is TRBV19, the J gene TRBJ1-3; tentatively, D is TRBD1 (6 bases). There are 14 residues in the CDR3. The V gene lost 5 bases and the J gene lost 4 bases, with 12 bases spanning the gap. Germline values: CDR1 LNHDA, CDR2 SQIVND (reference sequence). CDR3 loop: CASSGTGIGNTIYF. The CDR3 DNA reads as TGTGCCAGTAGTGGAACAGGGATCGGAAACACCATATATTTT.

V and J are TRBV7-9 and TRBJ2-1; D may correspond to TRBD1 or TRBD2 (9 bases each). This CDR3 contains 18 residues. CDR1 and CDR2 (germline): SEHNR, FQNEAQ (reference sequence). Trimming pared 5 bases from V and 5 bases from J, leaving 25 bases between. As DNA, the CDR3 is TGTGCCAGCAGCGCGGACAGGGGAGTAGCGGGAGAGCACAATGAGCAGTTCTTC. Protein sequence: CASSADRGVAGEHNEQFF.

Worth noting for this clone: At one boundary the junction diverges from the germline segment, which might be a read error. The chain has TRBV6-4 and TRBJ1-2, with TRBD1 matching over 9 bases. The CDR3 sequence is 15 residues long. CDR1 is MRHNA and CDR2 is SNTAGT in the germline V gene. The CDR3 loop reads CASRDSWTGAGGYTF. The CDR3 bases are TGTGCCAGCAGAGACTCCTGGACAGGGGCGGGTGGCTACACCTTC.

This clone was counted between two and nine times. The rearrangement uses TRBV27 and TRBJ2-1; D perhaps matches TRBD2 (5 bases). Between the trimmed V and J ends, which lost 3 bases and 0 bases, there was a span of 12 bases. Germline V lookup: CDR1 MNHEY, CDR2 SMNVEV (reference sequence). This CDR3 has 16 amino acids. The CDR3 DNA reads TGTGCCAGCAGTTTCGAGCGGCCCAGCTCCTACAATGAGCAGTTCTTC. This codes for CASSFERPSSYNEQFF.

The rearrangement links TRBV5-4 to TRBJ2-5, with D possibly matching TRBD1 (5 bases). V was clipped by 3 bases and J by 6 bases, with 18 bases between them. Looked up from germline, CDR1 is SGHNT and CDR2 is YYREEE (reference sequence). The CDR3 totals 15 residues. The CDR3 bases are TGTGCCAGCAGCTCTGATACAGGAGCCGGGCAGACCCAGTACTTC. Translated: CASSSDTGAGQTQYF.

The chain couples TRBV7-9 to TRBJ2-7, with a tentative D call TRBD2 (5 bases). V lost 3 bases and J lost 2, with 5 bases in between. CDR1 is SEHNR and CDR2 is FQNEAQ in the germline V gene (reference sequence). The CDR3 runs to 12 residues. CDR3 coding DNA: TGTGCCAGCAGCTTGGGAGCCTACGAGCAGTACTTC. Translation gives CASSLGAYEQYF.

The chain is built from TRBV10-3 and TRBJ2-5, with D possibly being TRBD1 (6 bases). The CDR3 runs to 13 residues. Germline assignment: CDR1 ENHRY and CDR2 SYGVKD. Deletions cut 4 bases from V and 4 bases from J, with 10 bases between. The CDR3 bases are TGTGCCATCAGTGGGGGGCTAGGAGAGACCCAGTACTTC. Translated: CAISGGLGETQYF.

This chain connects TRBV4-1 to TRBJ2-5, with 9 positions matching TRBD1. Germline CDR1 MGHRA, CDR2 YSYEKL. Losses at the gene ends were 0 bases for V and 5 bases for J; bases not matched to a gene: 10. The CDR3 extends over 17 amino acids. CDR3 sequence reads: CASSQDLKDRGMETQYF. CDR3 DNA sequence: TGCGCCAGCAGCCAAGATCTCAAGGACAGGGGAATGGAGACCCAGTACTTC.

The gene calls are TRBV7-9 and TRBJ2-7; D is uncertain. In germline, CDR1 is SEHNR, CDR2 FQNEAQ (reference sequence). There are 11 residues in the CDR3. Trimming took off 4 bases at V and 7 bases at J, with 8 bases between the two ends. The CDR3 nucleotides are TGTGCCAGCAGCTCCCTCGGGGAGCAGTACTTC. It specifies CASSSLGEQYF.

The rearrangement joins TRBV6-5 to TRBJ1-4, with D unresolved. Trimming cost V 6 bases and J 0 bases, with 5 bases left between them. CDR3 size: 13 residues. CDR1 and CDR2 from the germline V gene are MNHEY and SVGAGI. CDR3 nucleotides: TGTGCCAGCAGGAGAGCAACTAATGAAAAACTGTTTTTT. This codes for CASRRATNEKLFF.

The V call is TRBV19, the J call TRBJ2-7; 13 bases are a match to TRBD2. The V gene end was trimmed by 8 bases and the J gene end by 5 bases; junction bases not matched to a gene: 6. In germline, CDR1 is LNHDA, CDR2 SQIVND (reference sequence). The CDR3 length is 14 residues. The DNA for the CDR3 is TGTGCCAGTTCCGAGGGACTAGCGGGAAACGAGCAGTACTTC. This sequence encodes CASSEGLAGNEQYF.

The V and J genes are TRBV5-4 and TRBJ1-2; 8 positions agree with TRBD1. V shed 4 bases, J shed 4 bases, and the junction held 6 bases outside the gene matches. The germline gives CDR1 SGHNT, CDR2 YYREEE (reference sequence). The length of the CDR3 is 14 residues. The DNA for the CDR3 is TGTGCCAGCAGCACGCCCGGGACAGGCTATGGCTACACCTTC. It yields the protein CASSTPGTGYGYTF.

The V call is TRBV9, the J call TRBJ1-2; D remains ambiguous. The germline V gene encodes CDR1 SGDLS and CDR2 YYNGEE. This CDR3 contains 17 residues. The V gene lost 0 bases and the J gene lost 0 bases, with 15 bases spanning the gap. CDR3 loop: CASSVGRKAEPNYGYTF. CDR3 bases: TGTGCCAGCAGCGTAGGGAGAAAGGCCGAACCTAACTATGGCTACACCTTC.

This rearrangement joins TRBV27 to TRBJ1-2; no clear D. The CDR3 is 14 residues long. From germline, CDR1 is MNHEY and CDR2 SMNVEV (reference sequence). V lost 5 bases and J lost 5, with 15 bases in between. The CDR3 bases are TGTGCCAGCAGTCCGAACTATAACCCGTATGGCTACACCTTC. Translated, it gives CASSPNYNPYGYTF.

The chain has TRBV19 and TRBJ1-1, with 8 bases that match TRBD1. V was clipped by 6 bases and J by 6 bases; unmatched bases: 6. Germline V lookup: CDR1 LNHDA, CDR2 SQIVND (reference sequence). This CDR3 region has 13 residues. Here the CDR3 DNA reads TGTGCCAGTAGCATCCAGGGGGCCCCTGAAGCTTTCTTT. Translation gives CASSIQGAPEAFF.

This clone was detected only once. The gene calls are TRBV19 and TRBJ1-2, with D possibly matching TRBD1 (5 bases). CDR1 is LNHDA and CDR2 is SQIVND in the germline V gene (reference sequence). CDR3 length: 15 residues. The V gene lost 3 bases and the J gene lost 2 bases, with 13 bases spanning the gap. DNA for the CDR3: TGTGCCAGTAGTATGGCAGGGAGGCAAAACTATGGCTACACCTTC. The encoded protein is CASSMAGRQNYGYTF. Full variable domain (rest looked up from reference TRBV19 and TRBJ1-2): DGGITQSPKYLFRKEGQNVTLSCEQNLNHDAMYWYRQDPGQGLRLIYYSQIVNDFQKGDIAEGYSVSREKKESFPLTVTSAQKNPTAFYLCASSMAGRQNYGYTFGSGTRLTVV.

V is TRBV10-3 and J is TRBJ2-7; a possible D gene is TRBD2 (6 bases). CDR3 length: 15 amino acids. Trimming took 3 bases from V and 0 from J, leaving 12 bases between them. CDR1 and CDR2 from the germline V gene are ENHRY and SYGVKD. The CDR3: CAISEIGRTSYEQYF. The CDR3 DNA is TGTGCCATCAGTGAAATAGGGAGGACCTCCTACGAGCAGTACTTC.

The CDR3, as DNA: TGTGCCAGTAGTATATTCGGACAGACCTACGAGCAGTACTTC. Amino acid sequence: CASSIFGQTYEQYF. This sequence joins TRBV19 and TRBJ2-7, with D perhaps TRBD1 (6 bases). Per germline, CDR1 LNHDA and CDR2 SQIVND (reference sequence). The CDR3 is 14 residues long. V shed 2 bases and J shed 2 bases, with 10 bases lying between them. The complete variable domain, with remaining parts taken from reference TRBV19 and TRBJ2-7, reads DGGITQSPKYLFRKEGQNVTLSCEQNLNHDAMYWYRQDPGQGLRLIYYSQIVNDFQKGDIAEGYSVSREKKESFPLTVTSAQKNPTAFYLCASSIFGQTYEQYFGPGTRLTVT.

The J gene is TRBJ2-7, the V gene TRBV2; 7 bases line up with TRBD1. There are 15 residues in the CDR3. Germline lookup yields CDR1 SNHLY and CDR2 FYNNEI. The J segment lost 2 bases and the V segment lost 2 bases, leaving 6 bases of the junction unmatched. CDR3 sequence: CASSESRGQAYEQYF. Written as DNA, the CDR3 is TGTGCCAGCAGTGAATCGAGGGGGCAGGCCTACGAGCAGTACTTC.

The chain recombines TRBV28 with TRBJ2-1; TRBD2 might be the D (6 bases). The CDR3 is made up of 12 amino acids. Germline CDR1 reads MDHEN; CDR2 reads SYDVKM. The V and J ends lost 2 bases and 9 bases respectively, with 8 bases between them. The CDR3 is CASSLVAAEQFF. CDR3 coding DNA: TGTGCCAGCAGTTTAGTAGCGGCTGAGCAGTTCTTC.